The 5 T cell receptor beta chains in this list originate from one sample, sequenced in a study of cytomegalovirus exposure and HLA in healthy donors (dated by TCRdb to 2016 to 2017). The library was built by means of the immunoSEQ multiplex PCR assay. A mixture of 60 forward primers for TCR Vbeta segments and 13 reverse primers for TCR Jbeta segments was used in the multiplex PCR. TCRdb carries this immuneACCESS record with in-frame sequences only. Its versions omit some clonotypes, under half of them owing to an unresolved V gene in the studies checked, with the rest unexplained. The sample table records some 95,000 clones; less than 70% of these occur just once. The ten largest make up 1.2% of the sample. What was sequenced was PBMCs. These receptors originate from a female donor in good health and CMV-seronegative.

The chain couples TRBV7-8 to TRBJ2-2; possible D gene TRBD2, 5 bases. Germline-derived CDR1 and CDR2 are SGHVS and FQNEAQ. The CDR3 covers 15 residues. Trimming shortened V by 7 bases and J by 6 bases, and 18 bases separated the two germline ends. The CDR3 protein is CASTPARVDPGELFF. In DNA form, the CDR3 reads TGTGCCAGCACCCCGGCGAGGGTAGATCCCGGGGAGCTGTTTTTT.

J is TRBJ2-7 and V is TRBV6-5, with a possible D match to TRBD2 (6 bases). The V gene's germline CDR1 is MNHEY and CDR2 SVGAGI. The germline V and J ends were trimmed by 0 bases and 2 bases, with 14 bases remaining between them. This CDR3 has 16 residues. The CDR3 spells CASSYSTGTRPYEQYF. CDR3 bases: TGTGCCAGCAGTTACTCGACCGGGACTCGACCCTACGAGCAGTACTTC.

This sequence joins TRBV6-1 and TRBJ2-7, with a tentative D call TRBD1 (6 bases). V gave up 9 bases and J gave up 2 bases, with 8 bases separating them. CDR3 size: 11 residues. Germline V lookup: CDR1 MNHNS, CDR2 SASEGT. This CDR3 reads CASQGTYEQYF. DNA of the CDR3: TGTGCCAGTCAGGGGACCTACGAGCAGTACTTC.

The chain couples TRBV5-1 to TRBJ2-7, with 8 bases that match TRBD2. The CDR3 contains 20 residues. V shed 0 bases and J 1 base; nucleotides not matched to a gene: 18. Germline CDR1 is SGHRS and CDR2 is YFSETQ. In DNA, the CDR3 is TGCGCCAGCAGCTTGGCCGGAGGGGCCATACGGGAGGGGGTTTCCTACGAGCAGTACTTC. It translates to CASSLAGGAIREGVSYEQYF.

V is TRBV30 and J is TRBJ1-2; D ambiguous. Germline-derived CDR1 and CDR2 are GTSNPN and SVGIG (reference sequence). This CDR3 region has 13 residues. Trimming shortened V by 2 bases and J by 2 bases, and 9 bases separated the two germline ends. As DNA, the CDR3 is TGTGCCTGGAGTCCACTATACAACTATGGCTACACCTTC. Protein: CAWSPLYNYGYTF.